Below, 5 T cell receptor beta chains from the same sample are listed, as sequenced in a study of CD8+ T cells in alopecia areata. It was cDNA, reverse transcribed from extracted RNA, that served as the sequencing template. Data came from immunoSEQ multiplex PCR; TCRdb stores just in-frame clones and leaves some out. The sample carries hundreds of thousands of clones, about 68% recorded once. Material: CD4+ T cells sorted from blood, obtained at week 0. The receptors originated from a human donor with alopecia areata.

This clone was detected a few times. This rearrangement joins TRBV2 to TRBJ1-2, with 9 positions matching TRBD1. Germline V gene lookup returns CDR1 SNHLY and CDR2 FYNNEI. This CDR3 contains 12 residues. The trim removed 7 bases at V and 8 bases at J, leaving 5 bases unmatched. The CDR3 DNA reads as TGTGCCAGCACTACAGGGGGCCAGGGCTACACCTTC. Translating gives CASTTGGQGYTF.

A word on this clone: Other nucleotide sequences from this sample produce the same CDR3. The chain carries TRBV29-1 and TRBJ1-2; D gene unclear. The CDR3 length is 11 residues. Germline CDR1 and CDR2: SQVTM and ANQGSEA. V gave up 7 bases and J gave up 4 bases, with 10 bases separating them. The CDR3 region is CSAGVGYGYTF. The CDR3 DNA follows: TGCAGCGCAGGTGTTGGCTATGGCTACACCTTC.

The rearrangement links TRBV7-9 to TRBJ2-1; D possibly uses TRBD1 or TRBD2 (6 bases each). Germline V gene data show CDR1 as SEHNR and CDR2 as FQNEAQ (reference sequence). Trimming cost V 1 base and J 6 bases, with 10 bases left between them. The CDR3 spans 14 residues. The CDR3 coding sequence is TGTGCCAGCAGCTTAGTACAGGGAGGCAATGAGCAGTTCTTC. Translation gives CASSLVQGGNEQFF.

This clone has only a few counts. The chain uses TRBV18 and TRBJ2-2, with unresolved D. The germline gives CDR1 KGHSH, CDR2 LQKENI. Trimming took off 3 bases at V and 4 bases at J, with 15 bases between the two ends. The CDR3 is made up of 16 amino acids. The CDR3 DNA follows: TGTGCCAGCTCACCGGTTCTGCAATCGGCCACCGGGGAGCTGTTTTTT. Protein: CASSPVLQSATGELFF.

The rearrangement joins TRBV7-9 to TRBJ1-1; 7 nucleotides align to TRBD1. CDR1 and CDR2 (germline): SEHNR, FQNEAQ (reference sequence). V shed 1 base and J 1 base; nucleotides not matched to a gene: 3. This CDR3 spans 15 amino acids. CDR3 protein: CASSLDGTANTEAFF. In DNA, the CDR3 is TGTGCCAGCAGCTTAGACGGGACAGCGAACACTGAAGCTTTCTTT.